This TCR beta chain was sequenced in a study of blood T cell repertoires in COVID-19. In the authors' workflow: Counts of nucleated cells, estimated from reference gene primer amplification, were obtained. Assay: immunoSEQ multiplex PCR; the TCRdb copy retains only in-frame clones and omits some. D and trimming were read from the DNA, whereas the V and J calls and clone size are those reported in that table. This sample has approximately 100,000 clones, with roughly 90% found just once. The CDR3 covers 14 residues. The germline CDR1 and CDR2 sequences are SGHTA and FQGNSA. Trimming shortened V by 5 bases and J by 1 base, and 6 bases separated the two germline ends.

The receptor's source is a human donor with acute or convalescent COVID-19. The donor label of this sample is uncertain. The chain is built from TRBV7-2 and TRBJ2-6; D uncertain. The sequencing sample was made of peripheral blood. DNA of the CDR3: TGTGCCAGCAGCACGAGTTCTGGGGCCAACGTCCTGACTTTC. Translation: CASSTSSGANVLTF.